A single sample is the source of the 21 T cell receptor beta chains below, sequenced in a study of T cell responses to AZD1222 COVID-19 vaccine. Measured with immunoSEQ multiplex PCR; TCRdb has only the in-frame clones, and not every one. Here the sample spans about 140,000 clones, approximately 86% being singletons. The sample was peripheral blood, taken on day 0 of AZD1222 vaccination. These receptors were collected from an adult in good health.

The CDR3: CASSQGSWGTEAFF. The CDR3 DNA sequence: TGTGCCAGCAGCCAGGGCTCCTGGGGCACTGAAGCTTTCTTT. The V gene is TRBV5-5, the J gene TRBJ1-1; the D gene is possibly TRBD1 (5 bases). The CDR3 loop spans 14 amino acids. Germline-derived CDR1 and CDR2 are SGHKS and YYEKEE (reference sequence). The ends were cut back, 4 bases at V and 4 bases at J, with 14 bases in the middle.

V usage is TRBV6-2 or TRBV6-3 and J usage is TRBJ2-1; 10 nucleotides line up with TRBD2. The J segment lost 3 bases and the V segment lost 5 bases, leaving 4 bases of the junction unmatched. This CDR3 contains 15 residues. Germline V gene data show CDR1 as MNHEY and CDR2 as SVGEGT. Here the CDR3 DNA reads TGTGCCAGCAGTACCGGGACTAGCGACTACAATGAGCAGTTCTTC. Translated: CASSTGTSDYNEQFF.

CDR3 protein: CASSRQGAGTQYF. As DNA, the CDR3 is TGTGCCAGCAGCCGACAGGGCGCGGGGACGCAGTATTTT. The chain uses TRBV27 and TRBJ2-3, with D tentatively TRBD1 (7 bases). Germline loops: CDR1 MNHEY, CDR2 SMNVEV (reference sequence). V lost 6 bases and J 9 bases, leaving 16 bases between the germline ends. This CDR3 has 13 amino acids.

The rearrangement links TRBV10-3 to TRBJ2-7; 7 bases agree with TRBD2. The germline V gene encodes CDR1 ENHRY and CDR2 SYGVKD. This CDR3 spans 15 amino acids. J was trimmed by 2 bases and V by 3 bases; bases with no gene match: 7. CDR3 bases: TGTGCCATCAGTGAAAAAGAGGGAGGGACCTACGAGCAGTACTTC. Amino acids: CAISEKEGGTYEQYF.

This chain uses TRBV19 with TRBJ1-1, with TRBD1 identical over 7 bases. Germline V lookup: CDR1 LNHDA, CDR2 SQIVND (reference sequence). Losses at the gene ends were 2 bases for V and 3 bases for J; bases not matched to a gene: 3. The CDR3 has 14 residues. The CDR3 reads CASSIRTGDTEAFF. The CDR3 DNA sequence: TGTGCCAGTAGTATACGGACAGGAGACACTGAAGCTTTCTTT.

The rearrangement joins TRBV2 to TRBJ2-1; tentative D call: TRBD2 (6 bases). CDR1 and CDR2 from the germline V gene are SNHLY and FYNNEI. CDR3 length: 15 residues. The V and J ends lost 6 bases and 9 bases respectively, with 21 bases between them. CDR3 protein: CASRPGRDSFGEQFF. Here the CDR3 DNA reads TGTGCCAGCAGGCCAGGGCGGGATTCTTTCGGTGAGCAGTTCTTC.

The chain employs TRBV12-5 and TRBJ2-2, with 8 bases lining up with TRBD1. CDR1 and CDR2 (germline): LGHNT, FRNRAP. Trimming cost V 6 bases and J 4 bases; bases outside gene matches: 10. CDR3 length: 16 amino acids. In DNA form, the CDR3 reads TGTGCTAGTGGCCCAGGACAGGGAGGACGCACCGGGGAGCTGTTTTTT. As protein: CASGPGQGGRTGELFF.

This chain links TRBV7-2 with TRBJ2-1; 11 nucleotides line up with TRBD2. The germline gives CDR1 SGHTA, CDR2 FQGNSA. The CDR3 is 17 residues long. V was pared by 5 bases and J by 2 bases, with 8 bases of the junction left unmatched. CDR3 in DNA: TGTGCCAGCAGCGAAAGAGGGACTAGCGGCCCCTACAATGAGCAGTTCTTC. Its protein product is CASSERGTSGPYNEQFF.

The V call is TRBV9, the J call TRBJ2-5; tentatively, D is TRBD2 (5 bases). V gave up 0 bases and J gave up 4 bases, with 10 bases separating them. This CDR3 is built from 14 residues. The V gene's germline CDR1 is SGDLS and CDR2 YYNGEE. Here the CDR3 reads CASSVVPEGETQYF. CDR3 DNA: TGTGCCAGCAGCGTAGTCCCAGAGGGAGAGACCCAGTACTTC. Together with reference TRBV9 and TRBJ2-5, the CDR3 gives the full variable domain: DSGVTQTPKHLITATGQRVTLRCSPRSGDLSVYWYQQSLDQGLQFLIQYYNGEERAKGNILERFSAQQFPDLHSELNLSSLELGDSALYFCASSVVPEGETQYFGPGTRLLVL.

The genes are TRBV19 and TRBJ1-5; weak D call: TRBD1 (6 bases). Per the germline V gene, CDR1 is LNHDA and CDR2 is SQIVND (reference sequence). The CDR3 runs to 15 residues. V shed 1 base and J shed 4 bases, with 11 bases lying between them. DNA of the CDR3: TGTGCCAGTAGTATAGGGACAGCCCTTAATCAGCCCCAGCATTTT. This gives the protein CASSIGTALNQPQHF.

The J gene is TRBJ2-2, the V gene TRBV7-2; D unclear. CDR3 length equals 14 residues. Trimming cost V 5 bases and J 6 bases, with 13 bases left between them. Per germline, CDR1 SGHTA and CDR2 FQGNSA. The CDR3 DNA is TGTGCCAGCAGCCATGGGTGGGAAGCCGGGGAGCTGTTTTTT. Translating it yields CASSHGWEAGELFF.

The chain links TRBV10-1 to TRBJ2-3; a weak D match, TRBD2 (5 bases). CDR1 is WNHNN and CDR2 is SYGVQD in the germline V gene (reference sequence). This CDR3 is 13 amino acids long. Trimming took 0 bases from V and 6 from J, leaving 7 bases between them. The CDR3: CASSESRGDTQYF. The DNA of the CDR3 is TGCGCCAGCAGTGAGTCGAGAGGGGATACGCAGTATTTT.

This chain links TRBV28 with TRBJ1-1; D is undetermined. V lost 3 bases to trimming and J lost 3 bases, with 14 bases between them. Looked up from germline, CDR1 is MDHEN and CDR2 is SYDVKM. The CDR3 totals 15 residues. The CDR3 region has the DNA TGTGCCAGCAGTTTCGCGACCCCCACTTACACTGAAGCTTTCTTT. This sequence encodes CASSFATPTYTEAFF.

The genes are TRBV5-1 and TRBJ1-1; 7 nucleotides align to TRBD1. The CDR3 consists of 16 residues. The J segment lost 2 bases and the V segment lost 3 bases, leaving 10 bases of the junction unmatched. Germline V lookup: CDR1 SGHRS, CDR2 YFSETQ. CDR3 amino acids: CASSSLQGTGNTEAFF. CDR3 bases: TGCGCCAGCAGCTCCTTACAGGGGACGGGAAACACTGAAGCTTTCTTT.

The chain combines TRBV4-1 with TRBJ1-5; unclear D gene. Germline V lookup: CDR1 MGHRA, CDR2 YSYEKL. There are 15 residues in the CDR3. V was trimmed by 2 bases and J by 3 bases, leaving 11 bases between them. CDR3 DNA sequence: TGCGCCAGCAGCCAATTTTTGGCCTTCAATCAGCCCCAGCATTTT. Its translation is CASSQFLAFNQPQHF.

V is TRBV18 and J is TRBJ1-4; 7 nucleotides align to TRBD1. This CDR3 has 15 amino acids. CDR1 is KGHSH, CDR2 LQKENI, per germline. V lost 3 bases to trimming and J lost 8 bases; unmatched junction nucleotides: 9. The CDR3 DNA sequence: TGTGCCAGCTCACCCCAGACAGGGTGGGACGAAAAACTGTTTTTT. Its protein product is CASSPQTGWDEKLFF. Looking up the rest from reference TRBV18 and TRBJ1-4 gives the full variable domain: NAGVMQNPRHLVRRRGQEARLRCSPMKGHSHVYWYRQLPEEGLKFMVYLQKENIIDESGMPKERFSAEFPKEGPSILRIQQVVRGDSAAYFCASSPQTGWDEKLFFGSGTQLSVL.

J is TRBJ1-2 and V is TRBV30; 9 nucleotides match TRBD1. The length of the CDR3 is 12 residues. CDR1 and CDR2 from the germline V gene are GTSNPN and SVGIG (reference sequence). V lost 1 base and J lost 8; bases outside the gene matches: 2. CDR3 residues: CAWSDTGGGYTF. CDR3 nucleotide sequence: TGTGCCTGGAGTGATACAGGGGGCGGCTACACCTTC.

V is TRBV30 and J is TRBJ2-3; D remains unclear. The CDR3 extends over 14 amino acids. Germline CDR1 reads GTSNPN; CDR2 reads SVGIG (reference sequence). V lost 0 bases to trimming and J lost 5 bases, with 12 bases between them. In nucleotides, the CDR3 is TGTGCCTGGAGTGTGCGAGCGTCCAGAGATACGCAGTATTTT. This translates into CAWSVRASRDTQYF.

This chain uses TRBV7-9 with TRBJ2-2; 8 bases map to TRBD1. The CDR3 consists of 14 residues. Germline lookup yields CDR1 SEHNR and CDR2 FQNEAQ (reference sequence). Trimming cost V 3 bases and J 6 bases; bases outside gene matches: 3. CDR3 DNA: TGTGCCAGCAGCTTGACAGGGGTCGCCGGGGAGCTGTTTTTT. This encodes CASSLTGVAGELFF.

The chain combines TRBV9 with TRBJ2-2, with D uncertain. The length of the CDR3 is 15 residues. The germline V gene has CDR1 SGDLS and CDR2 YYNGEE. V was pared by 0 bases and J by 1 base, with 7 bases between. The CDR3 region has the DNA TGTGCCAGCAGCGTAGTAGTAGAGAACACCGGGGAGCTGTTTTTT. This translates into CASSVVVENTGELFF.

The J gene is TRBJ2-3, the V gene TRBV5-1; D is possibly TRBD1 or TRBD2 (5 bases each). Germline values: CDR1 SGHRS, CDR2 YFSETQ. V was cut by 0 bases and J by 4 bases, with 6 bases left in between. The CDR3 runs 13 residues. The CDR3 here is CASSLGDPDTQYF. The CDR3 DNA sequence: TGCGCCAGCAGCTTGGGGGACCCAGATACGCAGTATTTT.